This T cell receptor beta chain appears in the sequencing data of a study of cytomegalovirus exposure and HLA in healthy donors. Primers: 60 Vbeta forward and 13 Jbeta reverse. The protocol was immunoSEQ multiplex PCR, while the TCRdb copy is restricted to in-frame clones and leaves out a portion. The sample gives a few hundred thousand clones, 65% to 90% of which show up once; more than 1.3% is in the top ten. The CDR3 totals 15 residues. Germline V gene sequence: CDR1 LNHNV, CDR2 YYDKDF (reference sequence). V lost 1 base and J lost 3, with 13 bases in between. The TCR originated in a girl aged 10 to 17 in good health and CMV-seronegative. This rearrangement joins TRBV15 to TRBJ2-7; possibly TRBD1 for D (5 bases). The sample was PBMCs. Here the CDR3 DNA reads TGTGCCACCAGCAGAGGACAGACAGTATTCTACGAGCAGTACTTC. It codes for CATSRGQTVFYEQYF.